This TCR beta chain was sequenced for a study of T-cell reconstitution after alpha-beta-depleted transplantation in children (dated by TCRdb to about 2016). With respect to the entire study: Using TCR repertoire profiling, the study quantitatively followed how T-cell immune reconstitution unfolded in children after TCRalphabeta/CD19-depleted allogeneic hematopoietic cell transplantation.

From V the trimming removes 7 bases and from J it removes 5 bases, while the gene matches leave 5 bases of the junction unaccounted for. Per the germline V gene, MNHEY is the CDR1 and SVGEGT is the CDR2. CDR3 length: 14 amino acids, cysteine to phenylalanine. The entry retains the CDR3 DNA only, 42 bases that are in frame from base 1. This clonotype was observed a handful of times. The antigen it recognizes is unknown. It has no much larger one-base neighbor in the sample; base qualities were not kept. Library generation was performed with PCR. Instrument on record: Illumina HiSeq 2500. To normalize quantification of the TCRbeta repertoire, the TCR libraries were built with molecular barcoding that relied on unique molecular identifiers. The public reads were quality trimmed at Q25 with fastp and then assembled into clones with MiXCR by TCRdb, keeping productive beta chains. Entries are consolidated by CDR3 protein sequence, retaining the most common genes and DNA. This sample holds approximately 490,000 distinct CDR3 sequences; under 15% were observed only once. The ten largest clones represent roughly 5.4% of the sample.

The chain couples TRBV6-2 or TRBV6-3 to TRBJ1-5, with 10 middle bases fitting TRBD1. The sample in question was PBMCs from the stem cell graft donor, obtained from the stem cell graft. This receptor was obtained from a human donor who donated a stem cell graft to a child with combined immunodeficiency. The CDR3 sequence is CASTLTGGYQPQHF. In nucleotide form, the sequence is TGTGCCAGCACTTTGACAGGGGGCTATCAGCCCCAGCATTTT.